This passage covers 24 T cell receptor beta chains from one sample sequenced in a study of CD8 T cells in Susac syndrome (dated by TCRdb to between 2018 and 2020). Library generation was performed with the immunoSEQ multiplex PCR assay. RNA was extracted using the RNeasy kit, and roughly 0.45 to 1 microgram was reverse transcribed with random hexamers. TCRdb trimmed public reads at Q25 via fastp, called clones via MiXCR and kept in-frame beta chains. Each CDR3 protein appears once, grouped with its most common genes and DNA. Present in this sample are roughly 200,000 distinct CDR3 sequences, approximately 94% of which were seen just once. Approximately 0.098% of the sample rests with the top ten. The sequencing input was CD4+ T cells from PBMCs. The receptor set was obtained from a human donor in good health.

DNA for the CDR3: TGTGCCAGCAGGGGTAGCGGGATCACCTACGAGCAGTACTTC. It codes for CASRGSGITYEQYF. The chain uses TRBV28 and TRBJ2-7, with TRBD2 identical over 8 bases. V lost 6 bases and J lost 2; bases outside the gene matches: 6. This CDR3 is built from 14 residues. Germline V gene lookup returns CDR1 MDHEN and CDR2 SYDVKM.

This sequence joins TRBV27 and TRBJ2-7; no clear D gene. The germline CDR1 and CDR2 sequences are MNHEY and SMNVEV (reference sequence). The V gene lost 6 bases and the J gene lost 3 bases, with 18 bases spanning the gap. The CDR3 runs to 15 residues. Here the CDR3 DNA reads TGTGCCAGCAGCGAAATAATACGACCACTCTACGAGCAGTACTTC. Translating it yields CASSEIIRPLYEQYF.

This sequence joins TRBV4-3 and TRBJ1-4; D is unresolved. V shed 5 bases and J shed 8 bases, with 18 bases lying between them. Germline V gene data show CDR1 as LGHNA and CDR2 as YSLEER. This CDR3 comprises 15 residues. CDR3 DNA sequence: TGCGCCAGCAGCGGAAGACTGGGAGTGTCGGAAAAACTGTTTTTT. Amino acids: CASSGRLGVSEKLFF.

CDR3 region: CASSLERLSTDTQYF. CDR3 DNA sequence: TGTGCCAGCAGCTTAGAGCGACTTAGCACAGATACGCAGTATTTT. V gene TRBV7-2 combines with J gene TRBJ2-3; D is ambiguous. The CDR3 loop spans 15 amino acids. V dropped 1 base and J dropped 0 bases, with 8 bases sitting between them. Germline loops: CDR1 SGHTA, CDR2 FQGNSA.

This clonotype was recorded once. The CDR3 DNA sequence: TGTGCCAGCAATGAGCGGGAGGGCCGGGGTGAGCAGTTCTTC. Translating it yields CASNEREGRGEQFF. The chain recombines TRBV27 with TRBJ2-1, with 10 bases lining up with TRBD2. The CDR3 runs 14 residues. V shed 7 bases and J 9 bases; nucleotides not matched to a gene: 9. The germline V gene encodes CDR1 MNHEY and CDR2 SMNVEV (reference sequence).

The V call is TRBV30, the J call TRBJ1-5; 10 bases map to TRBD1. The V segment lost 4 bases and the J segment 5 bases; nucleotides outside the gene matches: 8. Germline V gene sequence: CDR1 GTSNPN, CDR2 SVGIG (reference sequence). The CDR3 is 15 amino acids. The CDR3 sequence is CAWIPTGGFYQPQHF. CDR3 sequence (DNA): TGTGCCTGGATCCCGACAGGGGGCTTTTATCAGCCCCAGCATTTT.

V and J are TRBV15 and TRBJ2-3; tentative D call: TRBD2 (6 bases). The germline gives CDR1 LNHNV, CDR2 YYDKDF (reference sequence). This CDR3 comprises 16 residues. The germline V and J ends were trimmed by 0 bases and 0 bases, with 10 bases remaining between them. The CDR3 bases are TGTGCCACCAGCAGAGATGGCGGGGCCAGCACAGATACGCAGTATTTT. Amino acids: CATSRDGGASTDTQYF.

The V and J genes are TRBV29-1 and TRBJ2-1; 7 nucleotides agree with TRBD2. Germline CDR1 reads SQVTM; CDR2 reads ANQGSEA. The CDR3 contains 14 residues. The J segment lost 0 bases and the V segment lost 6 bases, leaving 5 bases of the junction unmatched. The CDR3 loop is CSVGDYPSYNEQFF. CDR3 bases: TGCAGCGTGGGGGACTACCCCTCCTACAATGAGCAGTTCTTC.

V and J are TRBV20-1 and TRBJ1-1; D unclear. CDR1 is DFQATT, CDR2 SNEGSKA, per germline (reference sequence). The V end was cut by 0 bases, the J end by 8 bases, with 13 bases between. This CDR3 is 13 amino acids long. CDR3 sequence reads: CSAREETVREAFF. CDR3 nucleotides: TGCAGTGCTAGAGAGGAGACCGTCAGAGAAGCTTTCTTT.

The chain combines TRBV27 with TRBJ1-2, with D possibly matching TRBD1 (6 bases). V gave up 5 bases and J gave up 7 bases, with 11 bases separating them. Germline values: CDR1 MNHEY, CDR2 SMNVEV (reference sequence). The CDR3 contains 12 residues. CDR3 sequence (DNA): TGTGCCAGCAGTACAGGGCCCTCTGGCTACACCTTC. Translated, it gives CASSTGPSGYTF.

The chain uses TRBV21-1 and TRBJ2-7; TRBD2 was called by the table and not checked on the DNA. TRBV21-1 is an annotated pseudogene. This CDR3 comprises 19 residues. CDR3 coding DNA: TGTGCCAGCAGCAAAGTGGCCAGTTGTTCCCGGGACTCCCTCTACGAGCAGTACTTC. Translation gives CASSKVASCSRDSLYEQYF.

This clonotype was picked up one time. The V call is TRBV5-6, the J call TRBJ2-5, with D perhaps matching TRBD1 or TRBD2 (5 bases each). This CDR3 region has 14 residues. Germline V gene sequence: CDR1 SGHDT, CDR2 YYEEEE. The V end lost 5 bases, the J end lost 5 bases, and 16 bases lay between the germline ends. The CDR3 protein is CASRQDSMRETQYF. The CDR3 bases are TGTGCCAGCAGACAGGACTCTATGCGGGAGACCCAGTACTTC.

The V gene is TRBV2, the J gene TRBJ2-3; D is unclear. The germline CDR1 and CDR2 sequences are SNHLY and FYNNEI. The ends were cut back, 11 bases at V and 9 bases at J, with 15 bases in the middle. CDR3 length: 11 residues. In DNA form, the CDR3 reads TGTGCCGGTCACTCGGCAGGAACGCAGTATTTT. Its protein product is CAGHSAGTQYF.

The chain employs TRBV7-2 and TRBJ2-7, with 10 bases matching TRBD2. Germline V gives CDR1 SGHTA, CDR2 FQGNSA. J lost 0 bases, V lost 4 bases, and 12 bases had no gene match. The CDR3 has 18 amino acids. The CDR3 DNA follows: TGTGCCAGCAGCTCTCCCCGACCAAGCGGGAGGGCCTCCTACGAGCAGTACTTC. Amino acid sequence: CASSSPRPSGRASYEQYF.

The J gene is TRBJ1-5, the V gene TRBV6-4, with TRBD1 identical over 9 bases. The V segment lost 6 bases and the J segment 6 bases; nucleotides outside the gene matches: 6. The CDR3 has 14 residues. The germline V gene has CDR1 MRHNA and CDR2 SNTAGT. The CDR3 DNA reads as TGTGCCAGCAGCCAGACAGGGGGAAGTCAGCCCCAGCATTTT. Amino acids: CASSQTGGSQPQHF.

V usage is TRBV27 and J usage is TRBJ1-2; D call uncertain. With 5 bases removed from V and 7 bases from J, the gap between germline ends came to 11 bases. CDR1 MNHEY and CDR2 SMNVEV come from the germline V gene (reference sequence). The CDR3 covers 12 residues. CDR3 sequence: CASSPPGGGYTF. CDR3 in DNA: TGTGCCAGCAGTCCCCCGGGAGGTGGCTACACCTTC.

This clonotype was recorded once. The chain's CDR3 is CATSDSLAKGVNEQFF. The CDR3 nucleotides read TGTGCCACCAGTGACTCACTAGCGAAGGGGGTCAATGAGCAGTTCTTC. The V gene is TRBV24-1, the J gene TRBJ2-1, with D perhaps TRBD2 (7 bases). CDR1 and CDR2 from the germline V gene are KGHDR and SFDVKD. The CDR3 is 16 residues long. Trimming shortened V by 4 bases and J by 6 bases, and 18 bases separated the two germline ends.

The chain is built from TRBV18 and TRBJ2-5; either TRBD1 or TRBD2 may supply D (6 bases each). This CDR3 has 15 residues. The germline V and J ends were trimmed by 0 bases and 5 bases, with 13 bases remaining between them. Germline CDR1 reads KGHSH; CDR2 reads LQKENI. The CDR3 coding sequence is TGTGCCAGCTCACCACCGGCCGGGGGCGAGGAGACCCAGTACTTC. Encoded protein: CASSPPAGGEETQYF.

The chain employs TRBV4-2 and TRBJ2-7; D is possibly TRBD1 or TRBD2 (5 bases each). CDR1 LGHNA and CDR2 YNFKEQ come from the germline V gene. The CDR3 is 16 amino acids. Trimming took 1 base from V and 1 from J, leaving 14 bases between them. The CDR3 sequence is CASSQGRFGASYEQYF. CDR3 in DNA: TGTGCCAGCAGCCAAGGCCGGTTCGGGGCTTCCTACGAGCAGTACTTC.

The V gene is TRBV20-1, the J gene TRBJ2-7; 9 nucleotides match TRBD2. The CDR3 consists of 14 residues. The V gene's germline CDR1 is DFQATT and CDR2 SNEGSKA (reference sequence). Losses at the gene ends were 3 bases for V and 2 bases for J; bases not matched to a gene: 5. The DNA of the CDR3 is TGCAGTGCTAGTAAGCGGGAGGCGACCTACGAGCAGTACTTC. Amino acids: CSASKREATYEQYF.

CDR3 sequence: CASSQEGLAAPYEQYF. Here the CDR3 DNA reads TGTGCCAGCAGCCAAGAGGGGCTAGCGGCCCCCTACGAGCAGTACTTC. The chain combines TRBV4-2 with TRBJ2-7; 7 bases are shared with TRBD2. The V gene end was trimmed by 0 bases and the J gene end by 2 bases; junction bases not matched to a gene: 7. This CDR3 spans 16 amino acids. Germline V lookup: CDR1 LGHNA, CDR2 YNFKEQ.

The chain couples TRBV29-1 to TRBJ2-7, with D uncertain. Trimming removed 4 bases at V and 3 bases at J, with 7 bases between. Germline lookup yields CDR1 SQVTM and CDR2 ANQGSEA. This CDR3 comprises 11 residues. The CDR3 DNA reads as TGCAGCGTTGGGGTGGGCTACGAGCAGTACTTC. Its protein product is CSVGVGYEQYF.

This rearrangement joins TRBV30 to TRBJ1-2; D is perhaps TRBD1 (6 bases). Germline V gene lookup returns CDR1 GTSNPN and CDR2 SVGIG (reference sequence). V was trimmed by 7 bases and J by 8 bases, leaving 14 bases between them. This CDR3 comprises 11 residues. DNA of the CDR3: TGTGCCTCCGTAAGGGGGGTAGGCTACACCTTC. Translation: CASVRGVGYTF.

The genes are TRBV2 and TRBJ2-1; the D gene is possibly TRBD1 (6 bases). There are 14 residues in the CDR3. From germline, CDR1 is SNHLY and CDR2 FYNNEI. Trimming left V 6 bases short and J 0 bases short, with 9 bases between. CDR3 protein: CASRQGSSYNEQFF. The CDR3 coding sequence is TGTGCCAGCAGACAGGGTAGCTCCTACAATGAGCAGTTCTTC. Supplemented by reference TRBV2 and TRBJ2-1, the full variable domain reads EPEVTQTPSHQVTQMGQEVILRCVPISNHLYFYWYRQILGQKVEFLVSFYNNEISEKSEIFDDQFSVERPDGSNFTLKIRSTKLEDSAMYFCASRQGSSYNEQFFGPGTRLTVL.